This TCR beta chain was retrieved from a study of shared clonotypes between healthy human individuals. As for this clone: What it binds is not known.

Germline V gene sequence: CDR1 SGHDT, CDR2 YYEEEE. The CDR3 covers 16 residues. Trimming at V came to 3 bases and at J to 5 bases, leaving 11 bases not matched to a gene. The study's findings and limits: Measured sharing among donors was expected to vary with sequencing depth. Incompleteness in sorted-subset sequencing, despite large depth, was shown by rarefaction.

Running of the assay took place at deep level. Profiled with immunoSEQ multiplex PCR; TCRdb holds only in-frame clones, not every one. The table shows about 2.1 million clones, with 93% occurring only once. As defined, naive CD8 cells were CD45RO-negative and positively selected for CCR7, with terminally differentiated effector memory CD45RA+ cells excluded. The chain recombines TRBV5-6 with TRBJ1-5; TRBD1 agrees at 7 bases. Sequenced: naive CD8+ T cells from PBMCs. This clonotype was sampled from a man aged 18 to 35 in good health. Some clones in this sample may be carry-over from other donors' samples. The CDR3 nucleotides read TGTGCCAGCAGCTCGCAGACAGGGTCGGGGCATCAGCCCCAGCATTTT. Its protein is CASSSQTGSGHQPQHF.